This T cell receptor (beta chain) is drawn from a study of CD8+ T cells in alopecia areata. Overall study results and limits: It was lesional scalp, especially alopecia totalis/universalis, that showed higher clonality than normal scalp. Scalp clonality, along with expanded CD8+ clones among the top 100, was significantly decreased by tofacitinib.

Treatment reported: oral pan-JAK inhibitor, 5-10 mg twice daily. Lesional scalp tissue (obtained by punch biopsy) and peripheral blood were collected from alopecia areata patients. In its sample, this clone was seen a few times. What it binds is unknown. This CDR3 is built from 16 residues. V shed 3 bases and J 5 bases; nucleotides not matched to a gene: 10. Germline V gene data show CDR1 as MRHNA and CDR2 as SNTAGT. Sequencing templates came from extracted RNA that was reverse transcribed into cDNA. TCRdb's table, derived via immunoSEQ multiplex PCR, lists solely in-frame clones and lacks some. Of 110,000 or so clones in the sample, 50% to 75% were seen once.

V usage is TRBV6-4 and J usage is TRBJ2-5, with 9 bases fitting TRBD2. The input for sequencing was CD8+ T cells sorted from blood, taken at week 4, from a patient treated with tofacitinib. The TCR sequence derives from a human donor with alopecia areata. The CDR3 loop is CASSDRTGGGAETQYF. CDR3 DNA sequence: TGTGCCAGCAGTGATCGTACTGGCGGGGGGGCCGAGACCCAGTACTTC.